The 20 T cell receptor beta chains in this list originate from one sample, sequenced in a study of CD8+ T cells in alopecia areata. Extracted RNA was reverse transcribed, and the resulting cDNA served as sequencing template. Generated by immunoSEQ multiplex PCR, the TCRdb table keeps only in-frame clones and is missing some. The table shows over 150,000 clones, with 60% occurring only once. Treatment denoted: oral pan-JAK inhibitor, 5-10 mg twice daily. The source was CD4+ T cells sorted from blood, collected at week 4, from a patient treated with tofacitinib. Receptor source: a human donor with alopecia areata.

The chain links TRBV27 to TRBJ1-2; D is uncertain. The germline CDR1 and CDR2 sequences are MNHEY and SMNVEV (reference sequence). This CDR3 has 14 amino acids. V was clipped by 6 bases and J by 0 bases, with 11 bases between them. The CDR3 sequence is CASRPGGANYGYTF. Here the CDR3 DNA reads TGTGCCAGCAGGCCAGGTGGAGCTAACTATGGCTACACCTTC.

The rearrangement links TRBV4-3 to TRBJ2-7, with a tentative D call TRBD2 (5 bases). This CDR3 has 17 residues. From germline, CDR1 is LGHNA and CDR2 YSLEER. Trimming took 0 bases from V and 2 from J, leaving 17 bases between them. The CDR3 loop is CASSQDLVPGTTYEQYF. CDR3 DNA: TGCGCCAGCAGCCAAGATCTTGTTCCGGGAACCACCTACGAGCAGTACTTC.

This clone was seen a few times. V and J are TRBV7-9 and TRBJ2-1, with D possibly matching TRBD2 (5 bases). Germline loops: CDR1 SEHNR, CDR2 FQNEAQ (reference sequence). This CDR3 is 13 amino acids long. Trimming shortened V by 2 bases and J by 14 bases, and 16 bases separated the two germline ends. In nucleotides, the CDR3 is TGTGCCAGCAGCTTATCGGTAGGGAGCTGGGAGTTCTTC. Residues: CASSLSVGSWEFF.

The chain joins TRBV11-2 to TRBJ1-2, with TRBD1 matching over 7 bases. Germline assignment: CDR1 SGHAT and CDR2 FQNNGV. This CDR3 has 15 residues. V lost 0 bases and J lost 5; bases outside the gene matches: 6. Here the CDR3 reads CASSLDRDSEYGYTF. The CDR3 DNA is TGTGCCAGCAGCTTAGATAGGGACAGCGAGTATGGCTACACCTTC.

The V call is TRBV5-6, the J call TRBJ2-4; D might be TRBD1 (5 bases). Trimming removed 0 bases at V and 7 bases at J, with 8 bases between. CDR3 length: 13 residues. CDR1 and CDR2 (germline): SGHDT, YYEEEE. The DNA of the CDR3 is TGTGCCAGCAGCTTGGAATCAGGGAACATTCAGTACTTC. Its protein is CASSLESGNIQYF.

The V call is TRBV7-6, the J call TRBJ2-5; D is possibly TRBD1 (5 bases). Germline CDR1 and CDR2: SGHVS and FNYEAQ. The CDR3 spans 14 residues. Between the trimmed V and J ends, which lost 2 bases and 4 bases, there was a span of 11 bases. The CDR3 nucleotides are TGTGCCAGCAGCTTACAGGGTTCGCGAGAGACCCAGTACTTC. As protein: CASSLQGSRETQYF.

This sequence joins TRBV23-1 and TRBJ2-3; the D is unclear. TRBV23-1 is noted as an ORF with a role that remains uncertain. The CDR3 loop spans 14 amino acids. V dropped 1 base and J dropped 6 bases, with 11 bases sitting between them. CDR3: CASSQWSLPDTQYF. The CDR3 DNA follows: TGCGCCAGCAGTCAATGGTCCTTACCTGATACGCAGTATTTT.

Regarding this clone: Other DNA sequences in this sample translate to the same CDR3. This chain uses TRBV7-2 with TRBJ2-5; 8 bases align to TRBD1. V shed 5 bases, J shed 4 bases, and the junction held 3 bases outside the gene matches. Germline V gives CDR1 SGHTA, CDR2 FQGNSA. The CDR3 runs to 13 residues. CDR3 nucleotide sequence: TGTGCCAGCAGCCGTGACAGGGGAGAGACCCAGTACTTC. Its translation is CASSRDRGETQYF.

The chain recombines TRBV30 with TRBJ2-7; D remains unclear. The length of the CDR3 is 12 residues. V was cut by 0 bases and J by 4 bases, with 7 bases left in between. Per germline, CDR1 GTSNPN and CDR2 SVGIG (reference sequence). CDR3 loop: CAWSVGVYEQYF. The DNA of the CDR3 is TGTGCCTGGAGTGTAGGCGTTTACGAGCAGTACTTC.

This clone was counted a few times. This chain links TRBV10-3 with TRBJ2-1; D perhaps matches TRBD1 (6 bases). Germline CDR1 ENHRY, CDR2 SYGVKD. The CDR3 runs to 13 residues. The ends were cut back, 11 bases at V and 4 bases at J, with 15 bases in the middle. For the CDR3, the DNA is TGTGCCGGCAGGGGCCCCTCTTACAATGAGCAGTTCTTC. This gives the protein CAGRGPSYNEQFF.

V is TRBV29-1 and J is TRBJ2-7; tentatively, D is TRBD2 (5 bases). CDR1 is SQVTM, CDR2 ANQGSEA, per germline. The CDR3 runs 14 residues. Deletions cut 4 bases from V and 0 bases from J, with 13 bases between. CDR3 coding DNA: TGCAGCGTTGGACACCGACTAAACTCCTACGAGCAGTACTTC. Amino acids: CSVGHRLNSYEQYF.

This clone occurred a few times. This rearrangement joins TRBV23-1 to TRBJ1-6, with D maybe TRBD1 (5 bases). TRBV23-1 falls under the ORF class, with uncertain function. With 7 bases removed from V and 5 bases from J, the gap between germline ends came to 12 bases. The CDR3 consists of 14 residues. The CDR3 here is CASMGREHNSPLHF. As DNA, the CDR3 is TGCGCCAGCATGGGCAGGGAACATAATTCACCCCTCCACTTT.

With regard to this clone: One end of the junction does not line up with germline, which may come from a read error. This chain uses TRBV30 with TRBJ2-7, with a weak D call TRBD1 (5 bases). Germline CDR1 reads GTSNPN; CDR2 reads SVGIG (reference sequence). The CDR3 is made up of 10 amino acids. The CDR3 DNA reads TGTGCCTGGGAAGGACATACACTTACATTC. Its translation is CAWEGHTLTF.

The rearrangement uses TRBV30 and TRBJ1-3, with D hard to call. There are 15 residues in the CDR3. Trimming cost V 0 bases and J 1 base, with 10 bases left between them. The V gene's germline CDR1 is GTSNPN and CDR2 SVGIG (reference sequence). CDR3 amino acids: CAWSVRQMSGNTIYF. CDR3 bases: TGTGCCTGGAGTGTAAGGCAGATGTCTGGAAACACCATATATTTT.

The V and J genes are TRBV6-5 and TRBJ2-1; the D is unclear. The CDR3 is made up of 16 amino acids. The germline CDR1 and CDR2 sequences are MNHEY and SVGAGI. The V end lost 0 bases, the J end lost 1 base, and 10 bases lay between the germline ends. Written as DNA, the CDR3 is TGTGCCAGCAGTTACTCGGGTAGACGATCCTACAATGAGCAGTTCTTC. Amino acids: CASSYSGRRSYNEQFF.

This chain links TRBV5-1 with TRBJ2-2; the D is unclear. The CDR3 runs to 13 residues. In germline, CDR1 is SGHRS, CDR2 YFSETQ. Trimming took off 5 bases at V and 6 bases at J, with 11 bases between the two ends. This CDR3 is CASSQRISGELFF. The CDR3 bases are TGCGCCAGCAGTCAACGGATCTCCGGGGAGCTGTTTTTT.

The rearrangement links TRBV29-1 to TRBJ2-1; tentatively, D is TRBD1 (5 bases). V was pared by 6 bases and J by 12 bases, with 15 bases between. The V gene's germline CDR1 is SQVTM and CDR2 ANQGSEA. This CDR3 has 11 residues. The CDR3 DNA sequence: TGCAGCGTCCGAATAGGGCAGGGGCAGTTCTTC. Translated, it gives CSVRIGQGQFF.

The chain combines TRBV2 with TRBJ1-2; D not resolved. Germline CDR1 is SNHLY and CDR2 is FYNNEI. Trimming shortened V by 4 bases and J by 6 bases, and 12 bases separated the two germline ends. The CDR3 contains 13 residues. For the CDR3, the DNA is TGTGCCAGCAGTGTTGGGGAGATCCATGGCTACACCTTC. This gives the protein CASSVGEIHGYTF.

This chain links TRBV5-1 with TRBJ2-7; 10 bases line up with TRBD1. V lost 6 bases to trimming and J lost 1 base; unmatched junction nucleotides: 7. Germline V CDR1 and CDR2: SGHRS, YFSETQ. The CDR3 covers 15 residues. CDR3 amino acids: CASNSDRGLSYEQYF. The DNA for the CDR3 is TGCGCCAGCAATTCCGACAGGGGGCTATCCTACGAGCAGTACTTC.

The sample holds a few counts of this clone. This chain links TRBV2 with TRBJ2-3; 8 bases match TRBD1. Germline lookup yields CDR1 SNHLY and CDR2 FYNNEI. This CDR3 contains 14 residues. V shed 4 bases and J 1 base; nucleotides not matched to a gene: 1. CDR3 sequence reads: CASSVQGGTDTQYF. The CDR3 DNA follows: TGTGCCAGCAGTGTACAGGGGGGCACAGATACGCAGTATTTT. The full variable domain, its missing parts supplied by reference TRBV2 and TRBJ2-3, is EPEVTQTPSHQVTQMGQEVILRCVPISNHLYFYWYRQILGQKVEFLVSFYNNEISEKSEIFDDQFSVERPDGSNFTLKIRSTKLEDSAMYFCASSVQGGTDTQYFGPGTRLTVL.